Each of the 25 T cell receptor beta chains below was sequenced from the same sample in a study of identical twins. One entry per CDR3 protein, called by TCRdb with MiXCR from the 5' RACE reads. The sample includes approximately 210,000 distinct CDR3 sequences, around 9.6% of them seen just once. The material sequenced was memory (CD45RO+) T cells sorted from blood. The receptor set was obtained from a woman aged 18-29 years in good health.

This clonotype was seen at least ten times. The J gene is TRBJ1-6, the V gene TRBV5-1; D is perhaps TRBD1 (5 bases). Trimming left V 0 bases short and J 7 bases short, with 8 bases between. Per germline, CDR1 SGHRS and CDR2 YFSETQ. This CDR3 is 14 amino acids long. Written as DNA, the CDR3 is TGCGCCAGCAGCTTGGGACAGACGAATTCACCCCTCCACTTT. Translating gives CASSLGQTNSPLHF.

In its sample, this clonotype was seen many times. V is TRBV6-1 and J is TRBJ2-3, with D possibly matching TRBD2 (5 bases). The germline V gene has CDR1 MNHNS and CDR2 SASEGT. The CDR3 loop spans 13 amino acids. The CDR3 nucleotides are TGTGCAGCAGCGGTAGTAGGCACAGATACGCAGTATTTT. Its translation: CAAAVVGTDTQYF.

This clonotype came up a few times. The chain couples TRBV10-3 to TRBJ1-5; weak D call: TRBD1 (5 bases). The germline V and J ends were trimmed by 3 bases and 4 bases, with 10 bases remaining between them. Germline V CDR1 and CDR2: ENHRY, SYGVKD. The CDR3 has 14 residues. In nucleotides, the CDR3 is TGTGCCATCAGTGACCAGGGTCCGAATCAGCCCCAGCATTTT. Translating it yields CAISDQGPNQPQHF.

The DNA for the CDR3 is TGCAGCGTGGCACAGGGAGAGGGTGAAAAACTGTTTTTT. Its translation: CSVAQGEGEKLFF. The chain links TRBV29-1 to TRBJ1-4; D possibly corresponds to TRBD1 (6 bases). CDR1 and CDR2 from the germline V gene are SQVTM and ANQGSEA. The V and J ends lost 6 bases and 7 bases respectively, with 15 bases between them. There are 13 residues in the CDR3.

This clonotype was seen more than once but under ten times. The chain recombines TRBV6-1 with TRBJ1-1; unclear D gene. Germline V gives CDR1 MNHNS, CDR2 SASEGT. Trimming stripped 6 bases from V and 5 bases from J, with 16 bases between. The CDR3 covers 14 residues. The CDR3 loop reads CASSFSSPTTEAFF. In nucleotides, the CDR3 is TGTGCCAGCAGCTTTAGTTCCCCCACTACTGAAGCTTTCTTT.

This clonotype was detected a few times. V and J are TRBV7-9 and TRBJ1-2; D remains unclear. V lost 1 base to trimming and J lost 4 bases, with 7 bases between them. The CDR3 has 13 amino acids. Germline-derived CDR1 and CDR2 are SEHNR and FQNEAQ (reference sequence). As DNA, the CDR3 is TGTGCCAGCAGCTTAGGACCGAGCTATGGCTACACCTTC. Its translation: CASSLGPSYGYTF. Using reference TRBV7-9 and TRBJ1-2 for the parts outside the CDR3, the full variable domain is DTGVSQNPRHKITKRGQNVTFRCDPISEHNRLYWYRQTLGQGPEFLTYFQNEAQLEKSRLLSDRFSAERPKGSFSTLEIQRTEQGDSAMYLCASSLGPSYGYTFGSGTRLTVV.

The sample holds a few counts of this clonotype. This chain uses TRBV7-9 with TRBJ2-3, with a tentative D call TRBD2 (5 bases). Germline assignment: CDR1 SEHNR and CDR2 FQNEAQ (reference sequence). CDR3 size: 14 residues. Trimming took off 6 bases at V and 0 bases at J, with 10 bases between the two ends. This CDR3 is CASRDFSSTDTQYF. CDR3 in DNA: TGTGCCAGCAGGGACTTCTCTAGCACAGATACGCAGTATTTT.

This rearrangement joins TRBV20-1 to TRBJ2-2; the D gene is possibly TRBD2 (7 bases). This CDR3 is 13 amino acids long. Germline V gives CDR1 DFQATT, CDR2 SNEGSKA (reference sequence). The V end lost 6 bases, the J end lost 4 bases, and 12 bases lay between the germline ends. Written as DNA, the CDR3 is TGCAGTGCCTATCGGGGGGCCACCGGGGAGCTGTTTTTT. This translates into CSAYRGATGELFF.

The rearrangement uses TRBV7-9 and TRBJ2-4, with 7 bases matching TRBD1. The germline gives CDR1 SEHNR, CDR2 FQNEAQ (reference sequence). The CDR3 extends over 15 amino acids. Trimming at V came to 0 bases and at J to 8 bases, leaving 7 bases not matched to a gene. The CDR3 DNA reads as TGTGCCAGCAGCTTAGCCCCCGGGACAGCAGACATTCAGTACTTC. Translating it yields CASSLAPGTADIQYF.

The rearrangement uses TRBV20-1 and TRBJ2-3; D is perhaps TRBD2 (5 bases). Trimming took 0 bases from V and 4 from J, leaving 11 bases between them. CDR1 DFQATT and CDR2 SNEGSKA come from the germline V gene (reference sequence). There are 14 residues in the CDR3. CDR3 in amino acids: CSARDLGAADTQYF. CDR3 nucleotides: TGCAGTGCTAGAGATTTAGGAGCGGCAGATACGCAGTATTTT.

This clonotype was observed many times. The chain employs TRBV12-3 or TRBV12-4 and TRBJ2-7, with D perhaps matching TRBD2 (6 bases). With 7 bases removed from V and 6 bases from J, the gap between germline ends came to 22 bases. This CDR3 is 15 amino acids long. CDR3 amino acids: CASTVSPTRPGEQYF. The CDR3, as DNA: TGTGCCAGCACCGTTTCCCCGACTAGGCCGGGCGAGCAGTACTTC.

This clonotype occurred a few times. The chain has TRBV4-2 and TRBJ2-2; D not certain. Germline values: CDR1 LGHNA, CDR2 YNFKEQ. The CDR3 is made up of 14 amino acids. The ends were cut back, 4 bases at V and 4 bases at J, with 10 bases in the middle. The CDR3 sequence is CASSLLVSTGELFF. CDR3 nucleotide sequence: TGTGCCAGCAGCCTCCTAGTAAGCACCGGGGAGCTGTTTTTT.

This clonotype was picked up a small number of times. The gene calls are TRBV6-1 and TRBJ2-5; D assignment may be TRBD1 or TRBD2 (5 bases each). Trimming took off 6 bases at V and 5 bases at J, with 19 bases between the two ends. Germline V CDR1 and CDR2: MNHNS, SASEGT. This CDR3 has 15 amino acids. The CDR3 sequence is CASSHGADPRETQYF. The DNA of the CDR3 is TGTGCCAGCAGCCACGGGGCGGACCCCCGGGAGACCCAGTACTTC.

The V and J genes are TRBV6-5 and TRBJ2-5; D gene uncertain. Germline V gene lookup returns CDR1 MNHEY and CDR2 SVGAGI. The CDR3 loop spans 15 amino acids. V was cut by 0 bases and J by 1 base, with 9 bases left in between. CDR3 loop: CASSYSVFGQETQYF. The CDR3 DNA reads as TGTGCCAGCAGTTACTCTGTGTTTGGCCAAGAGACCCAGTACTTC.

V gene TRBV6-1 combines with J gene TRBJ1-1; D ambiguous. The ends were cut back, 1 base at V and 1 base at J, with 7 bases in the middle. This CDR3 spans 14 amino acids. Germline V gene sequence: CDR1 MNHNS, CDR2 SASEGT. In nucleotides, the CDR3 is TGTGCCAGCAGTGAAGGGTGGAAGAACACTGAAGCTTTCTTT. Protein: CASSEGWKNTEAFF.

V usage is TRBV20-1 and J usage is TRBJ2-1; maybe TRBD2 (7 bases). The CDR3 length is 15 residues. CDR1 is DFQATT, CDR2 SNEGSKA, per germline (reference sequence). V dropped 6 bases and J dropped 7 bases, with 22 bases sitting between them. CDR3 sequence (DNA): TGCAGTGCGGACAATTGGGGGGGCCTCGGGAATGAGCAGTTCTTC. Amino acid sequence: CSADNWGGLGNEQFF.

This clonotype has at least ten counts. The V and J genes are TRBV25-1 and TRBJ1-2; no clear D. The V end was cut by 8 bases, the J end by 4 bases, with 17 bases between. Germline CDR1 is MGHDK and CDR2 is SYGVNS. CDR3 length: 14 residues. The CDR3, as DNA: TGTGCCAGCTCCCCCGGGGAGCGATCCTATGGCTACACCTTC. It specifies CASSPGERSYGYTF.

This sequence joins TRBV9 and TRBJ2-1; TRBD2 agrees at 14 bases. V lost 4 bases, J lost 9 bases, and 9 bases stayed unmatched. This CDR3 has 16 residues. The V gene's germline CDR1 is SGDLS and CDR2 YYNGEE. CDR3 nucleotide sequence: TGTGCCAGCAGCCCGTGGACTAGCGGGGGGTCGGGTGAGCAGTTCTTC. Translation: CASSPWTSGGSGEQFF. The full variable domain, with the rest looked up from reference TRBV9 and TRBJ2-1, is DSGVTQTPKHLITATGQRVTLRCSPRSGDLSVYWYQQSLDQGLQFLIQYYNGEERAKGNILERFSAQQFPDLHSELNLSSLELGDSALYFCASSPWTSGGSGEQFFGPGTRLTVL.

This clonotype was found many times. The chain couples TRBV12-3 or TRBV12-4 to TRBJ1-2; D possibly corresponds to TRBD1 (5 bases). The CDR3 is 16 amino acids. V lost 1 base, J lost 4 bases, and 16 bases lay in between. The CDR3 nucleotides read TGTGCCAGCAGTTTAGGATTCTCAGGACAAAGCTATGGCTACACCTTC. It encodes CASSLGFSGQSYGYTF.

This clonotype was counted only a few times. The chain is built from TRBV10-2 and TRBJ2-1, with TRBD2 as a possible D gene (6 bases). The CDR3 runs to 13 residues. Trimming pared 6 bases from V and 4 bases from J, leaving 10 bases between. Germline loops: CDR1 WSHSY, CDR2 SAAADI. The CDR3 sequence: CASRLADYNEQFF. Written as DNA, the CDR3 is TGCGCCAGCAGACTAGCTGATTACAATGAGCAGTTCTTC.

The chain is built from TRBV7-2 and TRBJ2-2; 9 bases match TRBD2. CDR1 SGHTA and CDR2 FQGNSA come from the germline V gene. This CDR3 contains 14 residues. V was pared by 5 bases and J by 6 bases, with 4 bases of the junction left unmatched. In DNA form, the CDR3 reads TGTGCCAGCAGCCCCGGGACTAGCCCCGGGGAGCTGTTTTTT. Protein sequence: CASSPGTSPGELFF.

This clonotype was recorded a few times. The J gene is TRBJ2-1, the V gene TRBV6-1; 8 bases align to TRBD2. CDR1 and CDR2 (germline): MNHNS, SASEGT. The CDR3 covers 16 residues. J lost 8 bases, V lost 6 bases, and 15 bases had no gene match. CDR3 sequence: CASSTPLAGPEDEQFF. The DNA for the CDR3 is TGTGCCAGCAGCACGCCCCTAGCGGGCCCTGAAGATGAGCAGTTCTTC.

This clonotype appeared a few times. J is TRBJ2-2 and V is TRBV15, with no clear D. The CDR3 runs to 12 residues. Per germline, CDR1 LNHNV and CDR2 YYDKDF (reference sequence). The V end lost 5 bases, the J end lost 6 bases, and 7 bases lay between the germline ends. CDR3 protein: CATSRIPGELFF. The CDR3 DNA reads TGTGCCACCAGCCGAATTCCCGGGGAGCTGTTTTTT.

The table lists this clonotype with many counts. The V gene is TRBV12-3 or TRBV12-4, the J gene TRBJ1-6; 10 bases agree with TRBD1. The CDR3 contains 14 residues. The V segment lost 7 bases and the J segment 9 bases; nucleotides outside the gene matches: 6. CDR3 in DNA: TGTGCCAGCACCTCCAGGGACAGGGGTTCACCCCTCCACTTT. Translating it yields CASTSRDRGSPLHF.

This chain joins TRBV2 and TRBJ2-3; tentative D call: TRBD2 (6 bases). The CDR3 is 14 amino acids. Germline V CDR1 and CDR2: SNHLY, FYNNEI. The germline V and J ends were trimmed by 10 bases and 11 bases, with 25 bases remaining between them. CDR3: CAIRREVSLGGQYF. CDR3 sequence (DNA): TGTGCCATCCGCCGCGAGGTGTCATTGGGAGGGCAGTATTTT.